This paragraph covers one T cell receptor (beta chain) sequence. The antigen is not known. Since a far larger clone is one base different, this is likely a read error. The repertoire was sequenced with immunoSEQ multiplex PCR; TCRdb's copy has only in-frame clones and lacks some. Of about 490,000 clones in the sample, 75% to 85% were seen once. These data belong to a study of shared clonotypes between healthy human individuals. Study findings and constraints: The authors sampled blood alone, and tissue repertoires likely differ. Expectations were that clonotype sharing among donors would be affected by sequencing depth.

V was cut by 0 bases and J by 9 bases, with 8 bases left in between. Germline V gene lookup returns CDR1 SEHNR and CDR2 FQNEAQ (reference sequence). CDR3 size: 12 residues. The V gene is TRBV7-9, the J gene TRBJ2-5; unclear D gene. The source material was PBMCs. This clonotype originated in a woman aged 40 to 50 in good health. Some clones in this sample may be carry-over from other donors' samples. Here the CDR3 reads CASSLAIEAQYF. CDR3 sequence (DNA): TGTGCCAGCAGCTTAGCGATCGAGGCCCAGTACTTC.